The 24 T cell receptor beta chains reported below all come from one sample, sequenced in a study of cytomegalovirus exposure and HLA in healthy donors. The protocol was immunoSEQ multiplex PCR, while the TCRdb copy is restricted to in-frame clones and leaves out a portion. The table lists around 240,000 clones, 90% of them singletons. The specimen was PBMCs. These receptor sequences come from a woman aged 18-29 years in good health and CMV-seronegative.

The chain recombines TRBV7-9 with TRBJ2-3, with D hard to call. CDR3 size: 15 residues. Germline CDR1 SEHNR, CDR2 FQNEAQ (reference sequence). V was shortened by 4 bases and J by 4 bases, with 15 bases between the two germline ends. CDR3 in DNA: TGTGCCAGCAGCTCCACTATGAGGCGCGCAGATACGCAGTATTTT. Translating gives CASSSTMRRADTQYF.

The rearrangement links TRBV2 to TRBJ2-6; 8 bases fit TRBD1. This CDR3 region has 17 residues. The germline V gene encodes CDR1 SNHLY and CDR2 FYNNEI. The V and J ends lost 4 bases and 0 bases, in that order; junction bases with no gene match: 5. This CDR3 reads CASSVDRALSGANVLTF. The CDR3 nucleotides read TGTGCCAGCAGTGTGGACAGGGCGCTCTCTGGGGCCAACGTCCTGACTTTC.

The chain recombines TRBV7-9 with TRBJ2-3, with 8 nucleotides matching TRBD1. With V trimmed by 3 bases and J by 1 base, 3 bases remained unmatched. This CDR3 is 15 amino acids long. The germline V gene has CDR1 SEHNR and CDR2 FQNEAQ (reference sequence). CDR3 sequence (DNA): TGTGCCAGCAGCTTTACAGGGGGTGGCACAGATACGCAGTATTTT. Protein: CASSFTGGGTDTQYF.

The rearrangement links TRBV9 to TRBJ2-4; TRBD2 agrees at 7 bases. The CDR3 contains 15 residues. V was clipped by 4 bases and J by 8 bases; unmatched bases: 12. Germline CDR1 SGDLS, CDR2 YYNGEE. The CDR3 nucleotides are TGTGCCAGCAGCTTAGCGGGTATCGGAGAAGACATTCAGTACTTC. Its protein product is CASSLAGIGEDIQYF.

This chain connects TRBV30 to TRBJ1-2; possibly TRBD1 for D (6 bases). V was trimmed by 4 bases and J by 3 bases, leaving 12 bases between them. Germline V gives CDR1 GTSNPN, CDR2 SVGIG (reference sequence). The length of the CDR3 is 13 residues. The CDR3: CAWTGDNDYGYTF. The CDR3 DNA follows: TGTGCCTGGACAGGGGACAACGACTATGGCTACACCTTC.

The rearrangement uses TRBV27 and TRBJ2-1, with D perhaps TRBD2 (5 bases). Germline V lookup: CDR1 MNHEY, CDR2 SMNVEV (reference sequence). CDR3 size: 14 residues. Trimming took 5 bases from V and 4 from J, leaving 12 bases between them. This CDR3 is CASSRASSYNEQFF. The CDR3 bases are TGTGCCAGCAGTCGGGCTAGCAGTTACAATGAGCAGTTCTTC.

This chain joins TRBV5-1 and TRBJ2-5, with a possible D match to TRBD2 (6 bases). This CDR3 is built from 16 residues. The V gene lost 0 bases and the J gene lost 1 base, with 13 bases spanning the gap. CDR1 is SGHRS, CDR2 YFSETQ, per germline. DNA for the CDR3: TGCGCCAGCAGCTTGGTCGGAGCGGGCTCCCAAGAGACCCAGTACTTC. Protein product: CASSLVGAGSQETQYF.

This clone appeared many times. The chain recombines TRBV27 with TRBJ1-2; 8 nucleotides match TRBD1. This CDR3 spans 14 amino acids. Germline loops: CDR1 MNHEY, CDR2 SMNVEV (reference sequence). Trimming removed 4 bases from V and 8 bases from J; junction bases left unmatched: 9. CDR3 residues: CASSSLDRAGGYTF. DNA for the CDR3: TGTGCCAGCAGTTCCCTGGACAGGGCGGGCGGCTACACCTTC.

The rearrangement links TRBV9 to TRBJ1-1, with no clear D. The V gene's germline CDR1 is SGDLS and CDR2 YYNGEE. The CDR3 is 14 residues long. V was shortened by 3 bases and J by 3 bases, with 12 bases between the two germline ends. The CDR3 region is CASSGTTGYTEAFF. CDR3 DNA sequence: TGTGCCAGCAGCGGAACTACGGGGTACACTGAAGCTTTCTTT.

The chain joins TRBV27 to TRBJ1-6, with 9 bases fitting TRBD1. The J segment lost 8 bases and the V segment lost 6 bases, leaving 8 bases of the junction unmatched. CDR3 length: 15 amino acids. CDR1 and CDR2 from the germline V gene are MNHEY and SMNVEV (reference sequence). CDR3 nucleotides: TGTGCCAGCAGATTCGGGACAGGGAGGGATTCACCCCTCCACTTT. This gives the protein CASRFGTGRDSPLHF.

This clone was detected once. For the CDR3, the DNA is TGCGCCAGCAGACGTGGGACAGGGGCCGAGACCCAGTACTTC. Residues: CASRRGTGAETQYF. V is TRBV5-1 and J is TRBJ2-5, with 10 bases lining up with TRBD1. Per the germline V gene, CDR1 is SGHRS and CDR2 is YFSETQ. The V segment lost 5 bases and the J segment 5 bases; nucleotides outside the gene matches: 6. The CDR3 loop spans 14 amino acids. The complete variable domain, with remaining parts taken from reference TRBV5-1 and TRBJ2-5, reads KAGVTQTPRYLIKTRGQQVTLSCSPISGHRSVSWYQQTPGQGLQFLFEYFSETQRNKGNFPGRFSGRQFSNSRSEMNVSTLELGDSALYLCASRRGTGAETQYFGPGTRLLVL.

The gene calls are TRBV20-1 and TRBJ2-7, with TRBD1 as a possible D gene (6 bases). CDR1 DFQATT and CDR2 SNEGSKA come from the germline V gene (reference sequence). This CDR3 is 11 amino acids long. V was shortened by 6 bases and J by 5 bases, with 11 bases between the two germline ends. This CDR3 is CSAPWDNEQYV. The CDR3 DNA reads TGCAGTGCCCCCTGGGACAACGAGCAGTACGTC.

CDR3 in amino acids: CASSPRQGSNYGYTF. The CDR3 region has the DNA TGTGCCAGCAGCCCCAGACAGGGCTCAAACTATGGCTACACCTTC. The chain recombines TRBV28 with TRBJ1-2; 7 nucleotides align to TRBD1. The ends lost 6 bases at V and 2 bases at J; junction bases unmatched: 9. CDR1 and CDR2 (germline): MDHEN, SYDVKM. The CDR3 consists of 15 residues.

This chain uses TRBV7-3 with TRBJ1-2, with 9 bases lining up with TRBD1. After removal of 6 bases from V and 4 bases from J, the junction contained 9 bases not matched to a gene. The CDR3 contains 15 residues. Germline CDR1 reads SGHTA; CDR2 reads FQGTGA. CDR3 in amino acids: CASRPTGGGGYGYTF. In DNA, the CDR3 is TGTGCCAGCAGGCCGACAGGGGGTGGAGGCTATGGCTACACCTTC.

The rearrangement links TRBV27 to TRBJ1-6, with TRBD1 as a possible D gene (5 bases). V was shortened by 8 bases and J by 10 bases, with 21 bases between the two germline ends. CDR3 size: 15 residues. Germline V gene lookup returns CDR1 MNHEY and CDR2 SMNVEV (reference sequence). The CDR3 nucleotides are TGTGCCAGCGGACTCAACTGGGGGGAAGGATCACCCCTCCACTTT. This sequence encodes CASGLNWGEGSPLHF.

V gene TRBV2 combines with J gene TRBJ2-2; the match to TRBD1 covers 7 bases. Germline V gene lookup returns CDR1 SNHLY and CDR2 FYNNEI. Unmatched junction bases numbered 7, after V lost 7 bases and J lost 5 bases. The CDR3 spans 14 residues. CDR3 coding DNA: TGTGCCAGCATTACAGACAGGGCGACCGGGGAGCTGTTTTTT. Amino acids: CASITDRATGELFF.

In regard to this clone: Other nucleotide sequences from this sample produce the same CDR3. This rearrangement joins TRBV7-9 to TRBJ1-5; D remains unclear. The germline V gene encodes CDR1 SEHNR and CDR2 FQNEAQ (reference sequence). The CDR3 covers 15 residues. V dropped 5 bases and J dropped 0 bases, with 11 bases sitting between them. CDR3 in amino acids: CASSLSVNSNQPQHF. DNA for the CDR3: TGTGCCAGCAGCCTCTCAGTTAATAGCAATCAGCCCCAGCATTTT.

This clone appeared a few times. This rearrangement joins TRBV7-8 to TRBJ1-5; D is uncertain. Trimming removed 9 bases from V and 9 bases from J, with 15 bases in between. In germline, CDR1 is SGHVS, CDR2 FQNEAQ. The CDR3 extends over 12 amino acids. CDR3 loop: CARQPPRGPQHF. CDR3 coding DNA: TGTGCCAGACAGCCTCCACGGGGGCCCCAGCATTTT. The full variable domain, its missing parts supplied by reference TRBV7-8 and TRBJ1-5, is GAGVSQSPRYKVAKRGQDVALRCDPISGHVSLFWYQQALGQGPEFLTYFQNEAQLDKSGLPSDRFFAERPEGSVSTLKIQRTQQEDSAVYLCARQPPRGPQHFGDGTRLSIL.

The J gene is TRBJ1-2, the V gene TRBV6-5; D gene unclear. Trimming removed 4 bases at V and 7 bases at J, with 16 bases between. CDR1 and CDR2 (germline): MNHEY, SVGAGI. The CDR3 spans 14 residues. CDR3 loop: CASSSNPEGRGYTF. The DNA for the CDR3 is TGTGCCAGCAGTTCTAATCCGGAGGGTCGTGGCTACACCTTC.

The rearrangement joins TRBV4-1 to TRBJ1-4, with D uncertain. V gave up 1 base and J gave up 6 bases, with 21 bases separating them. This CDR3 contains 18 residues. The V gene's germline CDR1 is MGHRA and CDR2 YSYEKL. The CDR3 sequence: CASSQAVVAGSWDEKLFF. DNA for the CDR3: TGCGCCAGCAGCCAAGCGGTAGTGGCCGGGTCTTGGGATGAAAAACTGTTTTTT.

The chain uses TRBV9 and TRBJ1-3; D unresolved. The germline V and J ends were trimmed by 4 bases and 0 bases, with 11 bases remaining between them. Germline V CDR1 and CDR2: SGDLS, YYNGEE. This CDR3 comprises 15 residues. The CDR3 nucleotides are TGTGCCAGCAGCTCCCGGGGAGTCTCTGGAAACACCATATATTTT. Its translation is CASSSRGVSGNTIYF.

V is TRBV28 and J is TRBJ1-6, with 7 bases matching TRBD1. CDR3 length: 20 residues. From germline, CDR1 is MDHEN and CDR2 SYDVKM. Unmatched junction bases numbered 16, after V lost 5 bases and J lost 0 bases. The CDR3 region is CASSNHGGTAPSSYNSPLHF. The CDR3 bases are TGTGCCAGCAGTAACCATGGGGGGACAGCCCCGAGCTCCTATAATTCACCCCTCCACTTT.

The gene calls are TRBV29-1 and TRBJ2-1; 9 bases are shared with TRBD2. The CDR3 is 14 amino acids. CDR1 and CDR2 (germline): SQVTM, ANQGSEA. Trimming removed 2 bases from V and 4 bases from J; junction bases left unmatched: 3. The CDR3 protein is CSVEIAGVYNEQFF. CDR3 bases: TGCAGCGTTGAAATAGCGGGGGTGTACAATGAGCAGTTCTTC.

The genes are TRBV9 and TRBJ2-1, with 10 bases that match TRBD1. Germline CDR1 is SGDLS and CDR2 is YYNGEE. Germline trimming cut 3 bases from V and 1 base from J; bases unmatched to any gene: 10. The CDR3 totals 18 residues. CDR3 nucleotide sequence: TGTGCCAGCAGCGGAAGGGCGGGACAGGGGCCATCCTACAATGAGCAGTTCTTC. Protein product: CASSGRAGQGPSYNEQFF. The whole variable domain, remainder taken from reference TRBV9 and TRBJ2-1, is DSGVTQTPKHLITATGQRVTLRCSPRSGDLSVYWYQQSLDQGLQFLIQYYNGEERAKGNILERFSAQQFPDLHSELNLSSLELGDSALYFCASSGRAGQGPSYNEQFFGPGTRLTVL.